These 15 T cell receptor beta chains were sequenced from one sample in a study of T cells expressing NK-cell markers. TCRdb re-analyzed the 5' RACE reads; it lists each CDR3 protein once, without DNA. The sample has 200,000 to 300,000 distinct CDR3 sequences; the top ten hold 0.3% to 0.45%. The sequenced sample consisted of blood T cells: a sorted CD56 or NKG2C T cell subset, CD4+ or CD8+ T cells, or bulk PBMC T cells (not recorded which). These receptors all stem from a man aged 18 to 30 in good health.

This chain uses TRBV29-1 with TRBJ2-1; there is no DNA to check the TCRdb D call of TRBD2. CDR3 length: 13 amino acids. From germline, CDR1 is SQVTM and CDR2 ANQGSEA. CDR3 residues: CSVRAGERFEQFF.

J is TRBJ2-1 and V is TRBV7-9; TCRdb's D call of TRBD2 is untestable without DNA. The CDR3 contains 13 residues. CDR1 is SEHNR and CDR2 is FQNEAQ in the germline V gene (reference sequence). The CDR3 spells CASSLAGTDLQFF.

The chain couples TRBV20-1 to TRBJ1-1; TCRdb selects TRBD1, and the lack of DNA leaves this call unchecked. This CDR3 contains 13 residues. CDR1 is DFQATT, CDR2 SNEGSKA, per germline (reference sequence). The CDR3: CSAPGDQNTEAFF.

The CDR3 reads CASSQGTSGSLNNEQFF. J is TRBJ2-1 and V is TRBV4-2; with no DNA, the TCRdb D assignment of TRBD2 cannot be verified. Germline V gives CDR1 LGHNA, CDR2 YNFKEQ. The CDR3 consists of 17 residues.

This chain joins TRBV12-3 or TRBV12-4 and TRBJ1-1; no DNA is available, so the TRBD1 call from TCRdb remains unchecked. This CDR3 region has 13 residues. CDR3: CATAVRVNTEAFF.

The CDR3 here is CSAWTPMGEQFF. The V and J genes are TRBV20-1 and TRBJ2-1; TCRdb selects TRBD1, and the lack of DNA leaves this call unchecked. This CDR3 contains 12 residues. CDR1 is DFQATT, CDR2 SNEGSKA, per germline (reference sequence).

This chain links TRBV29-1 with TRBJ2-5. The CDR3 length is 12 residues. CDR1 and CDR2 (germline): SQVTM, ANQGSEA. Here the CDR3 reads CSSNEGQDTQYF.

V and J are TRBV19 and TRBJ2-3; TCRdb proposes TRBD1, but this gene call is untestable without DNA. This CDR3 region has 15 residues. Per germline, CDR1 LNHDA and CDR2 SQIVND (reference sequence). The CDR3 loop is CASGPGTGSTDTQYF. Based on the CDR3 plus reference TRBV19 and TRBJ2-3, the full variable domain is DGGITQSPKYLFRKEGQNVTLSCEQNLNHDAMYWYRQDPGQGLRLIYYSQIVNDFQKGDIAEGYSVSREKKESFPLTVTSAQKNPTAFYLCASGPGTGSTDTQYFGPGTRLTVL.

The chain employs TRBV29-1 and TRBJ2-3. Germline lookup yields CDR1 SQVTM and CDR2 ANQGSEA. The CDR3 has 14 amino acids. CDR3 sequence: CSVITEPVIDTQYF.

The V and J genes are TRBV10-3 and TRBJ2-2; TCRdb lists TRBD2, though no DNA is available to test this call. Germline V lookup: CDR1 ENHRY, CDR2 SYGVKD. This CDR3 contains 15 residues. The chain's CDR3 is CAISESGGPTGELFF.

The chain links TRBV7-2 to TRBJ2-7; with no DNA, the TCRdb D assignment of TRBD2 cannot be verified. The CDR3 length is 16 residues. Germline V gene data show CDR1 as SGHTA and CDR2 as FQGNSA. The CDR3 region is CASSRAGGSVSYEQYF.

V is TRBV11-3 and J is TRBJ2-2; TCRdb names TRBD1, which stays unverified in the absence of DNA. The CDR3 spans 16 residues. The germline V gene encodes CDR1 SGHNT and CDR2 YENEEA. The CDR3: CASSQGATSGAGELFF.

This chain uses TRBV27 with TRBJ1-1; TCRdb names TRBD1, which stays unverified in the absence of DNA. Germline-derived CDR1 and CDR2 are MNHEY and SMNVEV (reference sequence). The CDR3 is 13 residues long. The CDR3: CASSLQGLGEAFF.

J is TRBJ1-6 and V is TRBV20-1; TCRdb's D call, TRBD1, is unchecked because there is no DNA. The CDR3 spans 14 residues. Germline V gene sequence: CDR1 DFQATT, CDR2 SNEGSKA (reference sequence). This CDR3 reads CSARDNRANSPLHF.

V gene TRBV5-1 combines with J gene TRBJ2-7; TCRdb's D call, TRBD2, is unchecked because there is no DNA. The CDR3 is made up of 15 amino acids. Germline CDR1 and CDR2: SGHRS and YFSETQ. The CDR3 sequence is CASSLVRAGANEQYF. Together with reference TRBV5-1 and TRBJ2-7, the CDR3 gives the full variable domain: KAGVTQTPRYLIKTRGQQVTLSCSPISGHRSVSWYQQTPGQGLQFLFEYFSETQRNKGNFPGRFSGRQFSNSRSEMNVSTLELGDSALYLCASSLVRAGANEQYFGPGTRLTVT.